Each of the 27 T cell receptor beta chains below was sequenced from the same sample in a study of CD4 and CD8 cells across lung adenocarcinoma regions. MiXCR, applied by TCRdb to the PCR reads, yields one record per CDR3 protein. The sample has about 7,700 distinct CDR3 sequences, 40% to 55% seen once. The sample was CD4+ T cells from the margin of a lung tumor. The receptors shown here come from a male donor with lung adenocarcinoma. The CD4 and CD8 labels of this study may be unreliable.

This clonotype was counted between two and nine times. J is TRBJ1-2 and V is TRBV6-1; 7 bases agree with TRBD1. Trimming removed 6 bases from V and 5 bases from J; junction bases left unmatched: 6. Germline V lookup: CDR1 MNHNS, CDR2 SASEGT. This CDR3 region has 13 residues. CDR3 nucleotide sequence: TGTGCCAGCAGCCGGGACAGCGGTTATGGCTACACCTTC. It is translated as CASSRDSGYGYTF.

This clonotype was detected ten times or more. The chain joins TRBV11-3 to TRBJ2-5, with TRBD2 identical over 8 bases. Germline V gene lookup returns CDR1 SGHNT and CDR2 YENEEA. Trimming removed 5 bases from V and 4 bases from J; junction bases left unmatched: 15. The CDR3 extends over 17 amino acids. DNA of the CDR3: TGTGCCAGCAGCCCCCAGTCGGGACTAGTAATATCAGAGACCCAGTACTTC. Translating gives CASSPQSGLVISETQYF.

Remarks on this clonotype: This CDR3 fails to terminate in the conserved phenylalanine or tryptophan, so it likely reflects a read error. The DNA is left out, because the CDR3 cannot be placed on it with certainty; the CDR3 is given as TCRdb lists it. This chain joins TRBV27 and TRBJ2-5; the table's TRBD1 call for D was not verified on the DNA. CDR1 and CDR2 (germline): MNHEY, SMNVEV (reference sequence). Inclusive of both ends, the CDR3 amounts to 13 amino acids. CDR3 protein: CASSSRGRTAQFL.

With regard to this clonotype: Because it lacks the conserved phenylalanine or tryptophan at the end, this CDR3 is likely a read error. V gene TRBV24-1 combines with J gene TRBJ2-1, with 8 bases that match TRBD1. The DNA end favors TRBJ2-7, so the J call may be wrong. The CDR3 loop spans 15 amino acids. CDR1 and CDR2 (germline): KGHDR, SFDVKD. The CDR3 reads CATSDPTGGPYEQYC. In nucleotides, the CDR3 is TGTGCCACCAGTGATCCAACAGGGGGGCCCTACGAGCAGTACTGT.

This clonotype is medium-sized. The chain joins TRBV27 to TRBJ2-3; D is undetermined. With 5 bases removed from V and 4 bases from J, the gap between germline ends came to 16 bases. Germline V gene sequence: CDR1 MNHEY, CDR2 SMNVEV (reference sequence). The CDR3 runs 15 residues. Here the CDR3 reads CASSLNTGRADTQYF. CDR3 coding DNA: TGTGCCAGCAGTCTCAACACCGGCCGGGCAGATACGCAGTATTTT.

By proportion, this clonotype is medium-sized. This chain connects TRBV27 to TRBJ2-1, with D maybe TRBD1 (5 bases). CDR1 is MNHEY and CDR2 is SMNVEV in the germline V gene (reference sequence). The CDR3 extends over 17 amino acids. V shed 0 bases and J shed 2 bases, with 14 bases lying between them. The CDR3 region has the DNA TGTGCCAGCAGTTTATCGAGCAGGGTGGGGACCTACAATGAGCAGTTCTTC. Amino acid sequence: CASSLSSRVGTYNEQFF.

The chain employs TRBV19 and TRBJ2-6, with a tentative D call TRBD1 (6 bases). The germline V gene encodes CDR1 LNHDA and CDR2 SQIVND (reference sequence). Trimming pared 4 bases from V and 0 bases from J, leaving 16 bases between. This CDR3 has 18 amino acids. Here the CDR3 DNA reads TGTGCCAGTAGTAGAAACAGGGCCGAATACTCTGGGGCCAACGTCCTGACTTTC. Amino acids: CASSRNRAEYSGANVLTF. The full variable domain, in which reference TRBV19 and TRBJ2-6 provide the parts outside the CDR3, is DGGITQSPKYLFRKEGQNVTLSCEQNLNHDAMYWYRQDPGQGLRLIYYSQIVNDFQKGDIAEGYSVSREKKESFPLTVTSAQKNPTAFYLCASSRNRAEYSGANVLTFGAGSRLTVL.

The CDR3 DNA reads as TGTGCCAGCAGAGCACAGGGAGACACAGGGGCGCAGTATTTT. Translating it yields CASRAQGDTGAQYF. The chain joins TRBV6-2 or TRBV6-3 to TRBJ2-2; the match to TRBD1 covers 7 bases. TRBJ2-3 matches the DNA end more closely, so the J call is doubtful. This CDR3 region has 14 residues. Germline values: CDR1 MNHEY, CDR2 SVGEGT.

The rearrangement joins TRBV27 to TRBJ2-3; 9 positions agree with TRBD2. The CDR3 is 19 residues long. Germline trimming cut 6 bases from V and 2 bases from J; bases unmatched to any gene: 18. Germline lookup yields CDR1 MNHEY and CDR2 SMNVEV (reference sequence). The CDR3 here is CASRATGLAGQCDTDTQYF. In nucleotides, the CDR3 is TGTGCCAGCAGAGCCACGGGGCTAGCGGGGCAGTGTGACACAGATACGCAGTATTTT.

This clonotype was observed a handful of times. This chain connects TRBV28 to TRBJ2-6; D is ambiguous. This CDR3 has 15 residues. V was shortened by 7 bases and J by 0 bases, with 10 bases between the two germline ends. The V gene's germline CDR1 is MDHEN and CDR2 SYDVKM. CDR3: CASNTVGSGANVLTF. DNA for the CDR3: TGTGCCAGCAATACCGTAGGCTCTGGGGCCAACGTCCTGACTTTC.

At least ten counts were recorded for this clonotype. The chain has TRBV6-1 and TRBJ1-2; D is uncertain. From germline, CDR1 is MNHNS and CDR2 SASEGT. Trimming left V 5 bases short and J 0 bases short, with 16 bases between. The CDR3 has 16 amino acids. The CDR3 loop reads CASSPYTEGANYGYTF. Here the CDR3 DNA reads TGTGCCAGCAGTCCCTATACCGAAGGAGCTAACTATGGCTACACCTTC.

Written as DNA, the CDR3 is TGTGCCAGCAGTGGTTCTAGCGGGGGGAGTGAGACCCAGTACTTC. This encodes CASSGSSGGSETQYF. The chain joins TRBV6-1 to TRBJ2-1; TRBD2 aligns across 11 bases. The tail of the sequence fits TRBJ2-5 better, so the J call may be wrong. Per the germline V gene, CDR1 is MNHNS and CDR2 is SASEGT. This CDR3 has 15 residues.

The V and J genes are TRBV6-1 and TRBJ1-6; D remains ambiguous. Germline CDR1 and CDR2: MNHNS and SASEGT. The V end lost 9 bases, the J end lost 10 bases, and 28 bases lay between the germline ends. This CDR3 spans 17 amino acids. As DNA, the CDR3 is TGTGCCAGTACCGACCCGGGATATGGTTTTTTTGGGTCACCCCTCCACTTT. Translated, it gives CASTDPGYGFFGSPLHF.

The chain joins TRBV15 to TRBJ1-2; D uncertain. V dropped 5 bases and J dropped 2 bases, with 9 bases sitting between them. The CDR3 runs to 13 residues. Germline assignment: CDR1 LNHNV and CDR2 YYDKDF (reference sequence). CDR3 region: CATSGGLNYGYTF. CDR3 DNA sequence: TGTGCCACCAGCGGCGGGTTAAACTATGGCTACACCTTC. Looking up the rest from reference TRBV15 and TRBJ1-2 gives the full variable domain: DAMVIQNPRYQVTQFGKPVTLSCSQTLNHNVMYWYQQKSSQAPKLLFHYYDKDFNNEADTPDNFQSRRPNTSFCFLDIRSPGLGDTAMYLCATSGGLNYGYTFGSGTRLTVV.

This clonotype came up many times. CDR3 bases: TGTGCCAGCAGTGAAGCGCTGGGGAGCCGAGCCTATGGCTACACCTTC. Its translation: CASSEALGSRAYGYTF. The V gene is TRBV6-1, the J gene TRBJ1-2; D ambiguous. This CDR3 region has 16 residues. V lost 0 bases, J lost 4 bases, and 15 bases lay in between. Germline CDR1 and CDR2: MNHNS and SASEGT.

This clonotype was counted between two and nine times. The chain has TRBV12-3 or TRBV12-4 and TRBJ1-3, with 8 bases fitting TRBD1. The length of the CDR3 is 14 residues. V lost 6 bases and J lost 2; bases outside the gene matches: 3. The CDR3 DNA sequence: TGTGCCAGCAGCCAACAGGGGGCTGGAAACACCATATATTTT. Protein: CASSQQGAGNTIYF.

The rearrangement links TRBV7-3 to TRBJ2-1; TRBD1 matches at 10 bases. Germline lookup yields CDR1 SGHTA and CDR2 FQGTGA. The CDR3 loop spans 16 amino acids. The V and J ends lost 5 bases and 9 bases, in that order; junction bases with no gene match: 13. CDR3 amino acids: CASSAFDRGLSGEQFF. The CDR3 nucleotides read TGTGCCAGCAGCGCTTTTGACAGGGGGCTATCTGGTGAGCAGTTCTTC. The full variable domain, in which reference TRBV7-3 and TRBJ2-1 provide the parts outside the CDR3, is GAGVSQTPSNKVTEKGKYVELRCDPISGHTALYWYRQSLGQGPEFLIYFQGTGAADDSGLPNDRFFAVRPEGSVSTLKIQRTERGDSAVYLCASSAFDRGLSGEQFFGPGTRLTVL.

This clonotype was seen more than once but under ten times. The chain employs TRBV23-1 and TRBJ1-6, with no clear D. TRBV23-1 qualifies as an ORF whose function is uncertain. Trimming left V 10 bases short and J 0 bases short, with 19 bases between. This CDR3 contains 17 residues. CDR3 sequence (DNA): TGCGCCAAATGGAAATCGGCCCAGAGCTCCTATAATTCACCCCTCCACTTT. This encodes CAKWKSAQSSYNSPLHF.

The chain recombines TRBV6-5 with TRBJ2-7, with TRBD2 identical over 9 bases. This CDR3 has 14 amino acids. Germline V lookup: CDR1 MNHEY, CDR2 SVGAGI. Germline trimming cut 0 bases from V and 3 bases from J; bases unmatched to any gene: 0. DNA for the CDR3: TGTGCCAGCAGTTACTCTAGCGGGGGCTACGAGCAGTACTTC. This encodes CASSYSSGGYEQYF.

This clonotype was detected a few times. The chain links TRBV30 to TRBJ1-1, with a tentative D call TRBD1 (6 bases). The CDR3 extends over 15 amino acids. Germline assignment: CDR1 GTSNPN and CDR2 SVGIG (reference sequence). Trimming took off 4 bases at V and 0 bases at J, with 15 bases between the two ends. CDR3 bases: TGTGCCTGGAACAAGGGGGTGAACATGAACACTGAAGCTTTCTTT. The encoded protein is CAWNKGVNMNTEAFF.

This clonotype has at least ten counts. The CDR3 loop reads CASSPRDSFNEQFF. The CDR3 DNA is TGTGCCAGCAGTCCCCGGGACAGTTTTAATGAGCAGTTCTTC. The rearrangement uses TRBV27 and TRBJ2-1; TRBD1 agrees at 7 bases. The V and J ends lost 5 bases and 7 bases, in that order; junction bases with no gene match: 8. CDR3 length: 14 residues. The germline CDR1 and CDR2 sequences are MNHEY and SMNVEV (reference sequence).

Turning to this clonotype: The CDR3 carries no conserved terminal phenylalanine or tryptophan, so it likely arises from a read error. Because the CDR3's place on the DNA is in doubt, the DNA is left out and the CDR3 is given as listed by TCRdb. The chain combines TRBV27 with TRBJ2-1; the tabulated D call, TRBD2, remains unverified against the DNA. The CDR3 spans 16 amino acids, including both terminal residues. Germline CDR1 is MNHEY and CDR2 is SMNVEV (reference sequence). The CDR3 spells CASSHLSGGSGARLSS.

A few counts support this clonotype. This chain links TRBV10-2 with TRBJ2-3, with TRBD2 matching 7 bases. There are 14 residues in the CDR3. Germline trimming cut 2 bases from V and 4 bases from J; bases unmatched to any gene: 3. Germline assignment: CDR1 WSHSY and CDR2 SAAADI. This chain's CDR3 is CASSEGREADTQYF. In DNA, the CDR3 is TGCGCCAGCAGTGAGGGGAGGGAGGCAGATACGCAGTATTTT.

The V call is TRBV27, the J call TRBJ2-1; no clear D. This CDR3 comprises 13 residues. V gave up 2 bases and J gave up 7 bases, with 9 bases separating them. Germline V gene data show CDR1 as MNHEY and CDR2 as SMNVEV (reference sequence). The CDR3 nucleotides are TGTGCCAGCAGTTTAATTGTATCAAATGAGCAGTTCTTC. It is translated as CASSLIVSNEQFF.

This clonotype was counted ten times or more. The chain links TRBV7-2 to TRBJ2-3, with 9 bases that match TRBD2. Per the germline V gene, CDR1 is SGHTA and CDR2 is FQGNSA. With V trimmed by 2 bases and J by 8 bases, 5 bases remained unmatched. The CDR3 length is 14 residues. The CDR3 region is CASSLISGGGTQYF. CDR3 DNA: TGTGCCAGCAGCTTAATTAGCGGGGGAGGTACGCAGTATTTT.

This clonotype occurred many times. The J gene is TRBJ2-3, the V gene TRBV6-1; TRBD1 aligns across 8 bases. Trimming at V came to 9 bases and at J to 3 bases, leaving 5 bases not matched to a gene. Germline lookup yields CDR1 MNHNS and CDR2 SASEGT. The CDR3 spans 13 residues. The CDR3 loop reads CARGQDGTDTQYF. The CDR3 nucleotides are TGTGCCAGGGGACAGGATGGGACAGATACGCAGTATTTT.

A single count supports this clonotype. The chain recombines TRBV10-1 with TRBJ2-1, with a tentative D call TRBD2 (6 bases). The better agreement between TRBJ2-7 and the DNA end casts doubt on the J call. CDR3 size: 17 residues. Germline V gives CDR1 WNHNN, CDR2 SYGVQD (reference sequence). The CDR3 here is CASSGVTGQDYSYEQYF. The CDR3 nucleotides read TGCGCCAGCAGTGGTGTTACCGGGCAGGACTATTCCTACGAGCAGTACTTC.